This section outlines one T cell receptor beta chain sequence together with its context. Its antigen is undetermined. Preparing the TCRbeta library involved the use of unique molecular identifiers. TCRdb re-called the PCR reads with MiXCR, one entry per CDR3 protein. The table lists about 110,000 distinct CDR3 sequences, about 9.4% of them singletons. The data were taken from a study of T-cell reconstitution after alpha-beta-depleted transplantation in children. Findings and limits, study-wide: Several hundred graft clones that had expanded were reportedly the source of alpha-beta T cells about two months after transplant.

The CDR3 extends over 13 amino acids. The V gene's germline CDR1 is KGHDR and CDR2 SFDVKD. Trimming left V 6 bases short and J 8 bases short, with 13 bases between. The receptor was isolated from a boy aged 2 to 10 with acute lymphoblastic leukemia, due to receive a stem cell transplant. The chain recombines TRBV24-1 with TRBJ2-1; possibly TRBD2 for D (5 bases). The specimen comprised PBMCs, sampled before TCRalphabeta/CD19-depleted stem cell transplant. CDR3 region: CATSSSGIHEQFF. In DNA form, the CDR3 reads TGTGCCACCAGTTCCTCCGGGATCCATGAGCAGTTCTTC.